Listed below are T cell receptor beta chains from one sample, sequenced in a study of cytomegalovirus exposure and HLA in healthy donors. TCRdb's copy holds only in-frame clones and misses some; the assay was immunoSEQ multiplex PCR. The repertoire has roughly 120,000 clones, 8.5% of them found once; the top ten carry 4.5% to 7%. Sample: PBMCs. These receptors all come from a man in his forties in good health and CMV-seronegative. The CDR3 runs from the conserved cysteine through the conserved F or W. Fields, in order: J gene, V gene, CDR3 protein.

J: TRBJ1-1
V: TRBV7-2
CDR3: CASSTTRNTEAFF

J: TRBJ1-3
V: TRBV19
CDR3: CASSIPWSSGNTIYF

J: TRBJ2-1
V: TRBV5-1
CDR3: CASSGTRRDFYNEQFF

J: TRBJ1-4
V: TRBV11-2
CDR3: CASSALDRRPEKLFF

J: TRBJ1-1
V: TRBV6-1
CDR3: CTSSEGGLNTEAFF

J: TRBJ2-7
V: TRBV6-6
CDR3: CASSPGRGTYEQYF

J: TRBJ2-2
V: TRBV9
CDR3: CASSVDRGNTGELFF

J: TRBJ1-1
V: TRBV11-3
CDR3: CASSIQGSTEAFF

J: TRBJ2-5
V: TRBV30
CDR3: CACLLKGAGETQYF

J: TRBJ2-1
V: TRBV2
CDR3: CATKREVIDEQFF

J: TRBJ1-1
V: TRBV7-2
CDR3: CASSSQGRRTEAFF

J: TRBJ1-1
V: TRBV9
CDR3: CASSVEGQVMNTEAFF

J: TRBJ1-3
V: TRBV2
CDR3: CASSEMKAGGNTIYF

J: TRBJ2-7
V: TRBV2
CDR3: CASSEAKGGADEQYF

J: TRBJ2-2
V: TRBV5-4
CDR3: CASSLSGGVDGELFF

J: TRBJ2-3
V: TRBV7-9
CDR3: CASSPRTSGGPDTQYF

J: TRBJ1-2
V: TRBV5-5
CDR3: CASSLVPQIYGYTF

J: TRBJ1-4
V: TRBV4-1
CDR3: CASSPGGRGWSEKLFF

J: TRBJ2-2
V: TRBV6-6
CDR3: CASSTGGTGELFF

J: TRBJ1-1
V: TRBV29-1
CDR3: CSSYTNTEAFF

J: TRBJ2-1
V: TRBV7-6
CDR3: CASSRPAGGRNEQFF

J: TRBJ1-2
V: TRBV19
CDR3: CASSIERQGHGYTF

J: TRBJ2-2
V: TRBV7-9
CDR3: CASSLVSGLGGELFF

J: TRBJ2-1
V: TRBV9
CDR3: CASSVRGPWDNEQFF

J: TRBJ1-1
V: TRBV19
CDR3: CASRDREISEAFF

J: TRBJ1-1
V: TRBV6-4
CDR3: CASSAWDRSGEAFF

J: TRBJ1-1
V: TRBV14
CDR3: CASSFLRNTEAFF

J: TRBJ2-7
V: TRBV19
CDR3: CASRPDGIYSYEQYF

J: TRBJ2-2
V: TRBV2
CDR3: CASSVSLNTGELFF